This T cell receptor beta chain was sequenced during a study of technical replicates of blood from a few donors. CDR3 length: 15 amino acids. After removal of 4 bases from V and 8 bases from J, the junction contained 10 bases not matched to a gene. The germline CDR1 and CDR2 sequences are MGHRA and YSYEKL. Sequencing used immunoSEQ multiplex PCR; TCRdb keeps in-frame clones, though not all of them. The sample records some 68,000 clones, just under 97% being singletons. The sequenced sample was T cells isolated from PBMCs. The chain employs TRBV4-1 and TRBJ1-2; 10 nucleotides line up with TRBD1. This sequence was found in a human donor in good health. The CDR3 loop reads CASSRPPGTGEGYTF. The CDR3 bases are TGCGCCAGCAGCCGGCCCCCTGGGACAGGGGAAGGCTACACCTTC.